One sample yielded the 12 T cell receptor beta chains listed below, sequenced in a study of T cell repertoires in cytomegalovirus infection. TCRdb reprocessed the reads via MiXCR and lists one record per CDR3 protein. The sample lists around 290,000 distinct CDR3 sequences; roughly 26% were seen once. Sequencing used PBMCs. The source is a human donor in good health (CMV status not recorded). Some clones in this sample may be carry-over from other donors' samples.

The gene calls are TRBV19 and TRBJ1-2; unclear D gene. V dropped 4 bases and J dropped 2 bases, with 11 bases sitting between them. CDR3 length: 14 amino acids. The germline V gene has CDR1 LNHDA and CDR2 SQIVND (reference sequence). CDR3 sequence reads: CASSTLDGNYGYTF. The CDR3 DNA is TGTGCCAGTAGTACCTTGGACGGCAACTATGGCTACACCTTC.

This clonotype occurred a few times. The chain carries TRBV5-1 and TRBJ1-5; 7 bases are a match to TRBD1. Germline values: CDR1 SGHRS, CDR2 YFSETQ. The V segment lost 1 base and the J segment 6 bases; nucleotides outside the gene matches: 19. The CDR3 loop spans 19 amino acids. CDR3 sequence: CASSLKDRFYPQNRQPQHF. The CDR3 coding sequence is TGCGCCAGCAGCTTGAAGGACAGGTTTTATCCACAGAACCGTCAGCCCCAGCATTTT.

The CDR3 loop reads CSVTSPGAINQPQHF. For the CDR3, the DNA is TGCAGTGTTACGTCCCCGGGGGCTATTAATCAGCCCCAGCATTTT. The chain couples TRBV20-1 to TRBJ1-5, with a weak D call TRBD1 (6 bases). The CDR3 consists of 15 residues. Germline V gene sequence: CDR1 DFQATT, CDR2 SNEGSKA (reference sequence). The V end lost 7 bases, the J end lost 4 bases, and 20 bases lay between the germline ends.

There are many counts of this clonotype. V usage is TRBV7-2 and J usage is TRBJ1-1; 9 nucleotides match TRBD1. With V trimmed by 6 bases and J by 1 base, 9 bases remained unmatched. From germline, CDR1 is SGHTA and CDR2 FQGNSA. This CDR3 region has 16 residues. This CDR3 is CASRLLQGAKNTEAFF. CDR3 sequence (DNA): TGTGCCAGCAGACTACTACAGGGGGCGAAGAACACTGAAGCTTTCTTT. Full variable domain (missing parts from reference TRBV7-2 and TRBJ1-1): GAGVSQSPSNKVTEKGKDVELRCDPISGHTALYWYRQSLGQGLEFLIYFQGNSAPDKSGLPSDRFSAERTGGSVSTLTIQRTQQEDSAVYLCASRLLQGAKNTEAFFGQGTRLTVV.

This clonotype turned up a few times. The genes are TRBV5-4 and TRBJ1-1; TRBD1 is a possible D gene (6 bases). The germline V and J ends were trimmed by 0 bases and 4 bases, with 10 bases remaining between them. The CDR3 consists of 14 residues. Germline CDR1 is SGHNT and CDR2 is YYREEE (reference sequence). CDR3 bases: TGTGCCAGCAGCTTGGAACAGGGTGGCACTGAAGCTTTCTTT. Its translation: CASSLEQGGTEAFF. Full variable domain (missing parts from reference TRBV5-4 and TRBJ1-1): ETGVTQSPTHLIKTRGQQVTLRCSSQSGHNTVSWYQQALGQGPQFIFQYYREEENGRGNFPPRFSGLQFPNYSSELNVNALELDDSALYLCASSLEQGGTEAFFGQGTRLTVV.

This clonotype was counted only a few times. The chain links TRBV20-1 to TRBJ2-2; 8 bases fit TRBD2. The CDR3 is 16 residues long. Trimming at V came to 0 bases and at J to 3 bases, leaving 6 bases not matched to a gene. Germline V gene data show CDR1 as DFQATT and CDR2 as SNEGSKA (reference sequence). In DNA form, the CDR3 reads TGCAGTGCTAGAGATCGGGCTAGCGGGTACACCGGGGAGCTGTTTTTT. Amino acids: CSARDRASGYTGELFF.

The DNA for the CDR3 is TGTGCCAGCAGCTTAAGACAGGGTCTGACCGGGGAGCTGTTTTTT. Its protein product is CASSLRQGLTGELFF. This chain joins TRBV7-9 and TRBJ2-2; 7 bases are a match to TRBD1. The CDR3 runs 15 residues. Germline lookup yields CDR1 SEHNR and CDR2 FQNEAQ (reference sequence). V shed 2 bases, J shed 5 bases, and the junction held 5 bases outside the gene matches.

This clonotype was counted a few times. V usage is TRBV7-2 and J usage is TRBJ2-3; D remains unclear. Germline CDR1 reads SGHTA; CDR2 reads FQGNSA. Trimming removed 0 bases from V and 4 bases from J, with 5 bases in between. The length of the CDR3 is 13 residues. In DNA form, the CDR3 reads TGTGCCAGCAGCTTAGCGGTGCCAGATACGCAGTATTTT. Its translation: CASSLAVPDTQYF.

This clonotype was counted many times. The V and J genes are TRBV28 and TRBJ1-5; possible D gene TRBD1, 6 bases. With 3 bases removed from V and 7 bases from J, the gap between germline ends came to 10 bases. Germline CDR1 MDHEN, CDR2 SYDVKM. This CDR3 comprises 13 residues. The CDR3 spells CASSFRGWQPQHF. The CDR3 DNA sequence: TGTGCCAGCAGTTTCAGGGGCTGGCAGCCCCAGCATTTT.

The V and J genes are TRBV24-1 and TRBJ1-1, with D possibly being TRBD1 (6 bases). Germline V gene data show CDR1 as KGHDR and CDR2 as SFDVKD. Trimming cost V 9 bases and J 3 bases, with 13 bases left between them. This CDR3 contains 13 residues. The CDR3 spells CATQGRGYTEAFF. In DNA form, the CDR3 reads TGTGCCACCCAGGGCAGGGGCTACACTGAAGCTTTCTTT.

This clonotype was counted many times. The chain combines TRBV7-9 with TRBJ1-2; 9 nucleotides agree with TRBD1. V trimming: 6 bases; J trimming: 4 bases; junction bases outside the gene matches: 18. Germline values: CDR1 SEHNR, CDR2 FQNEAQ (reference sequence). This CDR3 contains 18 residues. CDR3 region: CASSSDRGHSQPLYGYTF. In DNA form, the CDR3 reads TGTGCCAGCAGTTCGGACAGGGGACACTCTCAACCCCTCTATGGCTACACCTTC.

The chain has TRBV4-1 and TRBJ1-1; 8 bases are shared with TRBD1. The CDR3 extends over 16 amino acids. With 1 base clipped from V and 1 base from J, the junction kept 5 bases outside the gene matches. Germline V CDR1 and CDR2: MGHRA, YSYEKL. CDR3 amino acids: CASSQGTGNGNTEAFF. The DNA for the CDR3 is TGCGCCAGCAGCCAAGGGACAGGGAATGGGAACACTGAAGCTTTCTTT.